This passage covers 18 T cell receptor beta chains from one sample sequenced in a study of shared clonotypes between healthy human individuals. The data were produced by immunoSEQ multiplex PCR, yet TCRdb's version contains in-frame clones alone and is incomplete. Of over a million clones listed, roughly 96% are singletons. The sample taken for sequencing was naive CD4+ T cells sorted from blood. The sample's subset: CD45RA+ positively selected. All receptors derive from a man between 25 and 39 years old in good health.

This clone was counted only a few times. V and J are TRBV9 and TRBJ2-1, with TRBD2 matching 8 bases. Germline CDR1 is SGDLS and CDR2 is YYNGEE. The CDR3 has 15 residues. V dropped 0 bases and J dropped 3; count of bases not matched to a gene: 2. The CDR3 spells CASSVELADYNEQFF. CDR3 bases: TGTGCCAGCAGCGTAGAACTAGCGGACTACAATGAGCAGTTCTTC.

The chain carries TRBV29-1 and TRBJ1-4; 9 bases match TRBD1. Germline V lookup: CDR1 SQVTM, CDR2 ANQGSEA. The CDR3 sequence is 14 residues long. The V segment lost 5 bases and the J segment 7 bases; nucleotides outside the gene matches: 8. As DNA, the CDR3 is TGCAGCGTTACCGGGACAGGGCCGGCTGAAAAACTGTTTTTT. Residues: CSVTGTGPAEKLFF.

This clone has only one observation. The V gene is TRBV7-9, the J gene TRBJ1-3; D is perhaps TRBD1 (5 bases). This CDR3 has 16 amino acids. CDR1 and CDR2 (germline): SEHNR, FQNEAQ (reference sequence). Trimming pared 3 bases from V and 1 base from J, leaving 13 bases between. CDR3 protein: CASSFGWGTSGNTIYF. The CDR3 coding sequence is TGTGCCAGCAGCTTTGGGTGGGGGACTTCTGGAAACACCATATATTTT.

The chain carries TRBV7-2 and TRBJ1-2; no firm D call. Trimming stripped 0 bases from V and 7 bases from J, with 12 bases between. The germline V gene encodes CDR1 SGHTA and CDR2 FQGNSA. The CDR3 has 14 amino acids. In nucleotides, the CDR3 is TGTGCCAGCAGCTTAGCGAGCAGTTTGGGTGGCTACACCTTC. This sequence encodes CASSLASSLGGYTF.

J is TRBJ2-1 and V is TRBV7-9; 8 nucleotides line up with TRBD2. The CDR3 is 17 amino acids. The junction had 20 bases not matched to a gene; V was cut back by 8 bases and J by 8 bases. Per the germline V gene, CDR1 is SEHNR and CDR2 is FQNEAQ (reference sequence). CDR3 sequence: CASSRDWSGRINYEQFF. Written as DNA, the CDR3 is TGTGCCAGCTCCCGGGATTGGAGCGGGAGAATAAACTATGAGCAGTTCTTC.

The V call is TRBV5-4, the J call TRBJ2-2, with 10 bases lining up with TRBD2. Germline V gene data show CDR1 as SGHNT and CDR2 as YYREEE (reference sequence). With 4 bases clipped from V and 4 bases from J, the junction kept 7 bases outside the gene matches. CDR3 length equals 16 residues. CDR3 sequence: CASSPGLAGATGELFF. The CDR3 DNA sequence: TGTGCCAGCAGCCCCGGGCTAGCGGGAGCCACCGGGGAGCTGTTTTTT. The variable domain in full, with the rest retrieved from reference TRBV5-4 and TRBJ2-2, is ETGVTQSPTHLIKTRGQQVTLRCSSQSGHNTVSWYQQALGQGPQFIFQYYREEENGRGNFPPRFSGLQFPNYSSELNVNALELDDSALYLCASSPGLAGATGELFFGEGSRLTVL.

This clone appeared a single time. The CDR3 loop is CASSSGGLWDEQFF. CDR3 bases: TGCGCCAGCAGCTCGGGAGGACTCTGGGATGAGCAGTTCTTC. The chain uses TRBV5-1 and TRBJ2-1, with 7 bases aligning to TRBD2. Germline lookup yields CDR1 SGHRS and CDR2 YFSETQ. The CDR3 loop spans 14 amino acids. J was trimmed by 8 bases and V by 3 bases; bases with no gene match: 8.

This clone has a single count. This chain links TRBV11-2 with TRBJ2-4; 9 bases match TRBD1. The V segment lost 1 base and the J segment 9 bases; nucleotides outside the gene matches: 4. CDR3 length: 14 amino acids. Germline CDR1 SGHAT, CDR2 FQNNGV. Here the CDR3 reads CASSLGQGEGIQYF. In DNA form, the CDR3 reads TGTGCCAGCAGCTTAGGACAGGGGGAAGGCATTCAGTACTTC.

As concerns this clone: This sample includes further DNA sequences coding for the same CDR3. The chain carries TRBV2 and TRBJ2-1; D call uncertain. The CDR3 contains 13 residues. V lost 6 bases, J lost 0 bases, and 6 bases lay in between. Looked up from germline, CDR1 is SNHLY and CDR2 is FYNNEI. The CDR3 region has the DNA TGTGCCAGCAGGAGTAGCTCCTACAATGAGCAGTTCTTC. As protein: CASRSSSYNEQFF.

The rearrangement joins TRBV7-2 to TRBJ2-1; either TRBD1 or TRBD2 may fit D (6 bases each). With 5 bases removed from V and 9 bases from J, the gap between germline ends came to 14 bases. Per the germline V gene, CDR1 is SGHTA and CDR2 is FQGNSA. This CDR3 comprises 13 residues. The CDR3 bases are TGTGCCAGCAGCCCCCGGGGGCGGAGTGAGCAGTTCTTC. It yields the protein CASSPRGRSEQFF. The full variable domain, its missing parts supplied by reference TRBV7-2 and TRBJ2-1, is GAGVSQSPSNKVTEKGKDVELRCDPISGHTALYWYRQSLGQGLEFLIYFQGNSAPDKSGLPSDRFSAERTGGSVSTLTIQRTQQEDSAVYLCASSPRGRSEQFFGPGTRLTVL.

The chain has TRBV30 and TRBJ2-7, with TRBD1 identical over 10 bases. The germline V gene encodes CDR1 GTSNPN and CDR2 SVGIG (reference sequence). The CDR3 covers 15 residues. The V gene end was trimmed by 2 bases and the J gene end by 3 bases; junction bases not matched to a gene: 7. Here the CDR3 reads CAWSNPGQGYYEQYF. The CDR3 nucleotides read TGTGCCTGGAGTAATCCGGGACAGGGGTACTACGAGCAGTACTTC.

A single count supports this clone. This chain joins TRBV9 and TRBJ2-5; D tentatively fits TRBD1 or TRBD2 (6 bases each). The V end was cut by 2 bases, the J end by 5 bases, with 16 bases between. This CDR3 is 15 amino acids long. The V gene's germline CDR1 is SGDLS and CDR2 YYNGEE. DNA for the CDR3: TGTGCCAGCAGCGTCATACCAGGAGGGGGGGAGACCCAGTACTTC. The encoded protein is CASSVIPGGGETQYF.

The chain combines TRBV28 with TRBJ2-1; no firm D call. From germline, CDR1 is MDHEN and CDR2 SYDVKM. CDR3 length: 11 amino acids. The V end was cut by 7 bases, the J end by 4 bases, with 5 bases between. This chain's CDR3 is CASKGYNEQFF. CDR3 bases: TGTGCCAGCAAGGGTTACAATGAGCAGTTCTTC.

This chain uses TRBV5-1 with TRBJ2-3; perhaps TRBD2 as D (5 bases). With 4 bases removed from V and 2 bases from J, the gap between germline ends came to 8 bases. CDR3 length: 13 amino acids. Germline CDR1 and CDR2: SGHRS and YFSETQ. For the CDR3, the DNA is TGCGCCAGCAGCATGGACTTCACAGATACGCAGTATTTT. Translation: CASSMDFTDTQYF.

The V and J genes are TRBV2 and TRBJ1-5, with D tentatively TRBD1 (6 bases). From germline, CDR1 is SNHLY and CDR2 FYNNEI. The CDR3 sequence is 19 residues long. V was clipped by 2 bases and J by 0 bases, with 20 bases between them. In nucleotides, the CDR3 is TGTGCCAGCAGTGAATATAGTGCGAGGGGGGGGTTTAGCAATCAGCCCCAGCATTTT. Amino acids: CASSEYSARGGFSNQPQHF.

This chain uses TRBV27 with TRBJ2-5, with TRBD1 matching 12 bases. The germline CDR1 and CDR2 sequences are MNHEY and SMNVEV (reference sequence). The CDR3 covers 17 residues. V dropped 2 bases and J dropped 5; count of bases not matched to a gene: 9. The DNA of the CDR3 is TGTGCCAGCAGTTTAAGGGGGACAGGGGGCTCTGGGGAGACCCAGTACTTC. Protein sequence: CASSLRGTGGSGETQYF.

This clone was observed once. The chain links TRBV7-9 to TRBJ2-6; 10 positions agree with TRBD2. This CDR3 region has 16 residues. Unmatched junction bases numbered 5, after V lost 5 bases and J lost 4 bases. Germline assignment: CDR1 SEHNR and CDR2 FQNEAQ (reference sequence). For the CDR3, the DNA is TGTGCCAGCAGCCCGGGACTAGCGAGGGGGGCCAACGTCCTGACTTTC. Its translation: CASSPGLARGANVLTF.

The rearrangement joins TRBV5-6 to TRBJ2-1; maybe TRBD1 (6 bases). CDR1 is SGHDT, CDR2 YYEEEE, per germline. The V end was cut by 5 bases, the J end by 12 bases, with 15 bases between. The CDR3 length is 12 residues. Here the CDR3 reads CASSSQGQSQFF. The CDR3 nucleotides are TGTGCCAGCAGTTCGCAGGGGCAGTCGCAGTTCTTC.